This T cell receptor (beta chain) derives from a study of T-cell reconstitution after alpha-beta-depleted transplantation in children. This clonotype was recorded at least ten times. Unique molecular identifiers were incorporated when the TCRbeta library was constructed. TCRdb re-called the PCR reads with MiXCR, one entry per CDR3 protein. This sample carries about 500,000 distinct CDR3 sequences, roughly 10% of them seen once, and the ten largest clones take around 15%. The V gene lost 2 bases and the J gene lost 2 bases, with 4 bases spanning the gap. CDR1 SGHTA and CDR2 FQGNSA come from the germline V gene. The CDR3 runs to 13 residues.

The chain combines TRBV7-2 with TRBJ1-5; no reliable D call. This receptor was obtained from a female patient between 2 and 15 years old who had a stem cell transplant for aplastic anemia, so the T cells may come from the graft donor. The sample consisted of PBMCs, mostly from graft donor cells, taken 180 days after TCRalphabeta/CD19-depleted stem cell transplant. The CDR3 DNA is TGTGCCAGCAGCTTACCAGGCAATCAGCCCCAGCATTTT. Protein sequence: CASSLPGNQPQHF.